Here is one TCR beta chain with its context. Its target is not known. This sample was included in a study of T cell responses to AZD1222 COVID-19 vaccine. The CDR3 contains 15 residues. Looked up from germline, CDR1 is SGHRS and CDR2 is YFSETQ. V lost 3 bases to trimming and J lost 5 bases; unmatched junction nucleotides: 6. Some clones are missing from TCRdb's copy, which holds only in-frame ones; the method was immunoSEQ multiplex PCR. Of around 250,000 clones in the sample, approximately 93% are singletons; the top ten hold roughly 0.6%. Whole-study findings and limits: Epitopes outside B.1.351 and B.1.1.7 mutated regions reportedly drew nearly half of spike TCRs. AZD1222 recipients seropositive at baseline numbered only six. Without day 14 samples, only post-peak T cell repertoires were studied.

The sequencing used peripheral blood, collected on day 0 of AZD1222 vaccination. The source of this sequence is an adult in good health. This rearrangement joins TRBV5-1 to TRBJ2-7, with TRBD2 matching 12 bases. The CDR3 nucleotides read TGCGCCAGCAGCTCAGGGACTAGCGGGTGGAACGAGCAGTACTTC. It specifies CASSSGTSGWNEQYF.